Below, 9 T cell receptor beta chains from the same sample are listed, as sequenced in a study of T cells after yellow fever vaccination. Each CDR3 protein gets one entry after TCRdb re-called the 5' RACE reads with MiXCR. The repertoire holds under 150,000 distinct CDR3 sequences, 6.5% to 8.5% seen once, with roughly 0.77% in the top ten. The sample was CD4+ T cells sorted from PBMCs, taken 5 days after the yellow fever booster vaccination. The receptors originated from a man aged 25 to 40 who received the YFV17D yellow fever vaccine.

This clonotype was picked up many times. The chain has TRBV7-2 and TRBJ1-2; TRBD1 is a possible D gene (6 bases). Looked up from germline, CDR1 is SGHTA and CDR2 is FQGNSA. V was trimmed by 3 bases and J by 4 bases, leaving 12 bases between them. The CDR3 sequence is 14 residues long. The CDR3 nucleotides read TGTGCCAGCAGCTTTCAGGGGAAGATCTATGGCTACACCTTC. Protein sequence: CASSFQGKIYGYTF.

This clonotype was observed at least ten times. The CDR3 DNA reads as TGTGCCAGCAGCTCGTTAGCGGGGGGCTACGAGCAGTACTTC. Translated, it gives CASSSLAGGYEQYF. The chain couples TRBV5-6 to TRBJ2-7, with TRBD2 identical over 10 bases. V gave up 3 bases and J gave up 3 bases; unmatched junction bases: 3. The CDR3 spans 14 residues. Germline V gene sequence: CDR1 SGHDT, CDR2 YYEEEE.

This clonotype was seen ten or more times. This chain joins TRBV12-3 or TRBV12-4 and TRBJ2-5; TRBD2 might be the D (6 bases). The CDR3 covers 15 residues. Trimming took off 6 bases at V and 2 bases at J, with 16 bases between the two ends. The chain's CDR3 is CASSTMGGIQETQYF. CDR3 coding DNA: TGTGCCAGCAGCACTATGGGCGGGATACAAGAGACCCAGTACTTC.

This clonotype was recorded at least ten times. This rearrangement joins TRBV24-1 to TRBJ2-1; tentatively, D is TRBD2 (7 bases). CDR3 size: 14 residues. Trimming took off 6 bases at V and 1 base at J, with 9 bases between the two ends. From germline, CDR1 is KGHDR and CDR2 SFDVKD. The CDR3 loop is CATSRGGSYNEQFF. The CDR3 DNA reads TGTGCCACCAGTAGGGGGGGATCCTACAATGAGCAGTTCTTC.

This clonotype appeared many times. The chain couples TRBV10-3 to TRBJ1-4; weak D call: TRBD1 (6 bases). Trimming took 6 bases from V and 4 from J, leaving 18 bases between them. The CDR3 runs to 16 residues. Germline V gene sequence: CDR1 ENHRY, CDR2 SYGVKD. The CDR3 nucleotides read TGTGCCATCAGCCAATCGGGGGGGCTTGGTAATGAAAAACTGTTTTTT. It translates to CAISQSGGLGNEKLFF.

This clonotype was seen ten or more times. J is TRBJ1-2 and V is TRBV4-3; D may be TRBD1 (6 bases). CDR1 is LGHNA, CDR2 YSLEER, per germline. The CDR3 is 14 amino acids. Trimming stripped 0 bases from V and 8 bases from J, with 13 bases between. CDR3 sequence (DNA): TGCGCCAGCAGCCAAGAATCAGGGGTGGGCGGCTACACCTTC. Its translation is CASSQESGVGGYTF.

This clonotype was seen repeatedly, ten times or more. The chain couples TRBV6-2 or TRBV6-3 to TRBJ2-7, with D unresolved. Germline CDR1 is MNHEY and CDR2 is SVGEGT. The CDR3 length is 13 residues. V was clipped by 3 bases and J by 3 bases, with 9 bases between them. The CDR3 DNA reads as TGTGCCAGCAGTTATTTACAGCGCTACGAGCAGTACTTC. It is translated as CASSYLQRYEQYF.

At least ten counts were recorded for this clonotype. The CDR3 bases are TGTGCCATCAGTGCCGACGGGTCCTACAATGAGCAGTTCTTC. The encoded protein is CAISADGSYNEQFF. The chain recombines TRBV10-3 with TRBJ2-1; D is ambiguous. Germline V gene sequence: CDR1 ENHRY, CDR2 SYGVKD. Trimming took off 4 bases at V and 1 base at J, with 8 bases between the two ends. The CDR3 totals 14 residues.

The V gene is TRBV25-1, the J gene TRBJ2-7; 7 bases are shared with TRBD2. V gave up 3 bases and J gave up 6 bases; unmatched junction bases: 5. Germline CDR1 and CDR2: MGHDK and SYGVNS. This CDR3 comprises 13 residues. The CDR3 here is CASSEGGLPEQYF. CDR3 bases: TGTGCCAGCAGTGAGGGAGGGCTCCCCGAGCAGTACTTC.